The clone carrying this T cell receptor (beta chain) was counted ten times or more. This sample was taken from a study of CD8+CD57+ T cells in acquired aplastic anemia. CDR3 and TCR beta VDJ profiling relied on genomic DNA as the template. Each CDR3 protein is one row after TCRdb ran MiXCR on the reads. The sample shows 150,000 to 200,000 distinct CDR3 sequences, 55% to 75% of them seen only once. Trimming left V 0 bases short and J 6 bases short, with 10 bases between. Germline-derived CDR1 and CDR2 are SGHDT and YYEEEE. The CDR3 spans 14 residues. What was sequenced was sorted CD4+, CD8+, or CD8+CD57+ T cells (not recorded which) from PBMCs. The V gene is TRBV5-6, the J gene TRBJ1-5, with no clear D. The TCR sequence derives from a human donor in good health. The DNA of the CDR3 is TGTGCCAGCAGCTTGGGGCCTACAAGTCAGCCCCAGCATTTT. It specifies CASSLGPTSQPQHF. Supplemented by reference TRBV5-6 and TRBJ1-5, the full variable domain reads DAGVTQSPTHLIKTRGQQVTLRCSPKSGHDTVSWYQQALGQGPQFIFQYYEEEERQRGNFPDRFSGHQFPNYSSELNVNALLLGDSALYLCASSLGPTSQPQHFGDGTRLSIL.